This T cell receptor beta chain is from a study of blood T cells in healthy people across ages. General study results and limits: The long-lived group displayed more naive CD4+ cells, plus higher diversity, than the aged donors did.

The CDR3 is 16 residues long. Germline V gene lookup returns CDR1 SGHTA and CDR2 FQGNSA. The V and J ends lost 2 bases and 1 base respectively, with 13 bases between them. Next came a second PCR, run for about 6 to 11 cycles, which used a sample-barcoded 5' primer along with a J-beta primer mix. TCRdb fed the 5' RACE reads into MiXCR, producing one record per CDR3 protein. The sample has about 780,000 distinct CDR3 sequences, around 68% seen once; the top ten hold approximately 30%. This clonotype showed up just a few times. Its antigen is currently unknown. The receptor's source is a man younger than 40 in good health. The material sequenced was blood. The chain recombines TRBV7-2 with TRBJ2-3; D remains ambiguous. The CDR3 coding sequence is TGTGCCAGCAGCTTATTTGTGGCGAGTGGCACAGATACGCAGTATTTT. This encodes CASSLFVASGTDTQYF. The full variable domain, completed using reference TRBV7-2 and TRBJ2-3, is GAGVSQSPSNKVTEKGKDVELRCDPISGHTALYWYRQSLGQGLEFLIYFQGNSAPDKSGLPSDRFSAERTGGSVSTLTIQRTQQEDSAVYLCASSLFVASGTDTQYFGPGTRLTVL.